This section outlines one T cell receptor (beta chain) sequence together with its context. From germline, CDR1 is SEHNR and CDR2 FQNEAQ (reference sequence). V was pared by 1 base and J by 7 bases, with 11 bases between. The CDR3 has 14 amino acids. These data originate in a study of technical replicates of blood from a few donors. The method was immunoSEQ multiplex PCR; TCRdb's version includes in-frame clones alone and lacks a portion of them. The data hold 60,000 to 80,000 clones, with roughly nine tenths observed a single time. This clonotype originated in a human donor in good health. Some clones in this sample may be carry-over from other donors' samples. Input material: PBMCs. The V call is TRBV7-9, the J call TRBJ2-1; D possibly corresponds to TRBD1 (5 bases). DNA for the CDR3: TGTGCCAGCAGCTTAGTTCAGGGTTTGAATGAGCAGTTCTTC. As protein: CASSLVQGLNEQFF.